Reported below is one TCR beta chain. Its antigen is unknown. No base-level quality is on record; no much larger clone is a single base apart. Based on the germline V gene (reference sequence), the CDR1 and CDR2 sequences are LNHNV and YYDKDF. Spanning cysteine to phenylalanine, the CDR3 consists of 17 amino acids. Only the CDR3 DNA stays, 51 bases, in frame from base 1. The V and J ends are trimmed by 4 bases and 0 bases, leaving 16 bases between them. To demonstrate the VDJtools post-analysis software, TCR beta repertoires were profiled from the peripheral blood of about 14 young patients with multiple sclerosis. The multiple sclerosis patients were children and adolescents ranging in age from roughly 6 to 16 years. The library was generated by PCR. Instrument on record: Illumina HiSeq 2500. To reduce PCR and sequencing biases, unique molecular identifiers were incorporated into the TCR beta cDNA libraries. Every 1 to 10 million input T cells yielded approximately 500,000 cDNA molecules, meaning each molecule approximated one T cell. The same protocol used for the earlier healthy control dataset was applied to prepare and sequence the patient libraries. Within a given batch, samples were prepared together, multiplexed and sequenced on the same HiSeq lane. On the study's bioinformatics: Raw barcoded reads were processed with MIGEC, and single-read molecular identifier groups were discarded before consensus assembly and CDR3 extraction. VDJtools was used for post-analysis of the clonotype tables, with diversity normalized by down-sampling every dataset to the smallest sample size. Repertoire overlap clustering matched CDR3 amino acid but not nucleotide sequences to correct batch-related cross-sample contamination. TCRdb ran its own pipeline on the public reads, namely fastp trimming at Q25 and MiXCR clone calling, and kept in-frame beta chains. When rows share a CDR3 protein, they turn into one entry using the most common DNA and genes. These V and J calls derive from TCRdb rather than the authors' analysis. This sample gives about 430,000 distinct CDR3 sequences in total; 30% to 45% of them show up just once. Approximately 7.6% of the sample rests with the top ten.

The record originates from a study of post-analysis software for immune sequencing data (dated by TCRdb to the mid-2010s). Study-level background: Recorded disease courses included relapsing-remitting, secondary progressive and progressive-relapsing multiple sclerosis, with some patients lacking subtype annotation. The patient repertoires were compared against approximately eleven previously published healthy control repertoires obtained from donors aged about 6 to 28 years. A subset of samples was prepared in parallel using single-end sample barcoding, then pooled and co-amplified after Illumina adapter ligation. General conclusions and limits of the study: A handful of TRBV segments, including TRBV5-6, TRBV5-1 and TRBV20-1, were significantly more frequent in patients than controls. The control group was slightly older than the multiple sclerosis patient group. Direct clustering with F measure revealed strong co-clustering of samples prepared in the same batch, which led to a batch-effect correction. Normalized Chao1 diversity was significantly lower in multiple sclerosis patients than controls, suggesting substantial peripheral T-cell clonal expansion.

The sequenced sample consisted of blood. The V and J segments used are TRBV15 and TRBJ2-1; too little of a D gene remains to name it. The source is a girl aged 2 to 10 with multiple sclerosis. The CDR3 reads CATSKSLTASSYNEQFF. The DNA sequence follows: TGTGCCACCAGCAAGTCCCTGACGGCCAGCTCCTACAATGAGCAGTTCTTC.